This TCR beta chain was identified during a study of cytomegalovirus exposure and HLA in healthy donors. Germline V gene sequence: CDR1 MGHRA, CDR2 YSYEKL. The junction had 15 bases not matched to a gene; V was cut back by 2 bases and J by 2 bases. The CDR3 sequence is 18 residues long. Both 60 Vbeta primers and 13 Jbeta primers went into the PCR. Profiling relied on immunoSEQ multiplex PCR, and the TCRdb table lists in-frame clones only, not all of them. The table has fewer than 250,000 clones, roughly 80% seen once. This clone was seen a single time. The sequence came from a man under 40 in good health and CMV-seronegative. The chain joins TRBV4-1 to TRBJ2-7; 7 bases align to TRBD1. The sample comprised PBMCs. The CDR3 region is CASSQRVEGAAGAYEQYF. Here the CDR3 DNA reads TGCGCCAGCAGCCAAAGAGTCGAGGGGGCTGCTGGGGCCTACGAGCAGTACTTC.